The sequence of this T cell receptor beta chain was determined in a study of T cells in pancreatic ductal adenocarcinoma. Selected pancreatic ductal adenocarcinoma patients had undergone surgery without neoadjuvant therapy. Sequencing was performed with immunoSEQ multiplex PCR; in TCRdb, only in-frame clones are kept and a portion is missing. The profile covers 85,000 to 120,000 clones, with 90% to 95% appearing a single time and around 2.9% taken by the ten largest. The V end was cut by 0 bases, the J end by 1 base, with 12 bases between. This CDR3 is 16 amino acids long. CDR1 SGHRS and CDR2 YFSETQ come from the germline V gene.

This clonotype was obtained from a human donor with pancreatic ductal adenocarcinoma. V usage is TRBV5-1 and J usage is TRBJ2-3, with D perhaps matching TRBD1 (6 bases). Sample: PBMCs. The CDR3 nucleotides read TGCGCCAGCAGCTTGGAACTAGGGGGTGGCACAGATACGCAGTATTTT. Translating gives CASSLELGGGTDTQYF. Drawing the rest from reference TRBV5-1 and TRBJ2-3, the complete variable domain is KAGVTQTPRYLIKTRGQQVTLSCSPISGHRSVSWYQQTPGQGLQFLFEYFSETQRNKGNFPGRFSGRQFSNSRSEMNVSTLELGDSALYLCASSLELGGGTDTQYFGPGTRLTVL.